This passage covers 5 T cell receptor beta chains from one sample sequenced in a study of CD8 T cell repertoires and HIV-1 epitope variants. Profiled with immunoSEQ multiplex PCR; TCRdb holds only in-frame clones, not every one. Here the sample spans thousands of clones, just over 65% being singletons. No antigen has been identified for these receptors. Material for sequencing was cultured CD8+ T cells derived from PBMCs. The receptors shown here come from a male donor with HIV.

The chain is built from TRBV7-9 and TRBJ2-7; possibly TRBD1 for D (6 bases). This CDR3 has 17 amino acids. The V gene's germline CDR1 is SEHNR and CDR2 FQNEAQ (reference sequence). Trimming pared 1 base from V and 5 bases from J, leaving 21 bases between. The CDR3 loop reads CASSLGGRGRGLDEQYF. The CDR3 DNA reads as TGTGCCAGCAGCTTAGGGGGCAGGGGACGGGGCCTCGACGAGCAGTACTTC. Complete variable domain (other parts from reference TRBV7-9 and TRBJ2-7): DTGVSQNPRHKITKRGQNVTFRCDPISEHNRLYWYRQTLGQGPEFLTYFQNEAQLEKSRLLSDRFSAERPKGSFSTLEIQRTEQGDSAMYLCASSLGGRGRGLDEQYFGPGTRLTVT.

V usage is TRBV28 and J usage is TRBJ2-7, with D unresolved. The V and J ends lost 7 bases and 5 bases respectively, with 18 bases between them. CDR1 MDHEN and CDR2 SYDVKM come from the germline V gene. The CDR3 runs 14 residues. As DNA, the CDR3 is TGTGCCAGCAAAATCATCGAATCGGGCCACGAGCAGTACTTC. Protein: CASKIIESGHEQYF.

The J gene is TRBJ1-1, the V gene TRBV2; tentatively, D is TRBD1 (5 bases). Germline V lookup: CDR1 SNHLY, CDR2 FYNNEI. This CDR3 contains 13 residues. Trimming took off 3 bases at V and 1 base at J, with 6 bases between the two ends. The CDR3 protein is CASSEGRNTEAFF. The CDR3 bases are TGTGCCAGCAGTGAGGGGCGGAACACTGAAGCTTTCTTT. Based on the CDR3 plus reference TRBV2 and TRBJ1-1, the full variable domain is EPEVTQTPSHQVTQMGQEVILRCVPISNHLYFYWYRQILGQKVEFLVSFYNNEISEKSEIFDDQFSVERPDGSNFTLKIRSTKLEDSAMYFCASSEGRNTEAFFGQGTRLTVV.

This clone appeared a single time. V and J are TRBV28 and TRBJ1-1; TRBD1 is a possible D gene (5 bases). This CDR3 is 14 amino acids long. The germline V gene encodes CDR1 MDHEN and CDR2 SYDVKM. The germline V and J ends were trimmed by 2 bases and 4 bases, with 11 bases remaining between them. This CDR3 is CASSLNGAATEAFF. The CDR3 coding sequence is TGTGCCAGCAGTTTAAACGGGGCGGCCACTGAAGCTTTCTTT.

The genes are TRBV6-5 and TRBJ2-7; TRBD2 matches 7 bases. The CDR3 has 12 residues. The germline CDR1 and CDR2 sequences are MNHEY and SVGAGI. V shed 5 bases, J shed 6 bases, and the junction held 4 bases outside the gene matches. CDR3 loop: CASSAGTIEQYF. The CDR3, as DNA: TGTGCCAGCAGTGCGGGGACTATCGAGCAGTACTTC.